A single T cell receptor beta chain is shown here with its context. This sample was taken from a study of cytomegalovirus exposure and HLA in healthy donors. The PCR used 60 Vbeta and 13 Jbeta primers. TCRdb's copy holds only in-frame clones and misses some; the assay was immunoSEQ multiplex PCR. Of tens of thousands of clones in the sample, approximately 74% were seen once. The length of the CDR3 is 13 residues. With 8 bases removed from V and 4 bases from J, the gap between germline ends came to 12 bases. In germline, CDR1 is MDHEN, CDR2 SYDVKM. The TCR originated in a middle-aged man in good health and CMV-seropositive. The sequenced material came from PBMCs. This rearrangement joins TRBV28 to TRBJ1-5; the D gene is possibly TRBD1 (6 bases). The CDR3 sequence: CASWTASNQPQHF. The CDR3 nucleotides read TGTGCCAGCTGGACAGCCTCAAATCAGCCCCAGCATTTT.